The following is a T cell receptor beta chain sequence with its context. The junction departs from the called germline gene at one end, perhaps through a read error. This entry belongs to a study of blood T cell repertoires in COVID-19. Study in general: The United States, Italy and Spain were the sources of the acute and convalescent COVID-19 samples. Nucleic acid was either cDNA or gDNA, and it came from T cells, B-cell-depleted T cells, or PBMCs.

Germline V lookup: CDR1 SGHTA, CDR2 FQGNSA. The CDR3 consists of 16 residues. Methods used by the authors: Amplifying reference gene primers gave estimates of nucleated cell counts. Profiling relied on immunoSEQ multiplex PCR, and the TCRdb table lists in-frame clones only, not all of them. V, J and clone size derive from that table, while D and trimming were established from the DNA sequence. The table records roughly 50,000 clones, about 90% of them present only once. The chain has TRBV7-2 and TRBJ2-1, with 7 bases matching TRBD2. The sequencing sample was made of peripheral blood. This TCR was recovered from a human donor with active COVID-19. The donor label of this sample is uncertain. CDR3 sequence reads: CASSLAGGWDYSEQFF. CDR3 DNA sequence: TGTGCCAGCAGCTTAGCTGGAGGGTGGGACTACAGTGAGCAGTTCTTC.